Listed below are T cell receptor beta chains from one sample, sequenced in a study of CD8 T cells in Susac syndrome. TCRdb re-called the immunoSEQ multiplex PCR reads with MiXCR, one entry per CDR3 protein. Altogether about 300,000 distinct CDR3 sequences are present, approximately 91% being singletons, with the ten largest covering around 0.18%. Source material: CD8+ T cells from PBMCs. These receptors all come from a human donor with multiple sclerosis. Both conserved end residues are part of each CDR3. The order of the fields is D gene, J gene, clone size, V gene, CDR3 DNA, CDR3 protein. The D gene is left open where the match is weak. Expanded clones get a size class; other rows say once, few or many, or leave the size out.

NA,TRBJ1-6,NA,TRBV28,TGTGCCAGCAGTTCCTCCCTTTCACCCCTCCACTTT,CASSSSLSPLHF
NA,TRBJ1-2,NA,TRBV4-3,TGCGCCAGCAGCCAGGGTCGGGATTTCCTCTATGGCTACACCTTC,CASSQGRDFLYGYTF
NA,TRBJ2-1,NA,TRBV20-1,TGCAGTGCTAGAGTGCCCCGGCTCCCCACAGGGTATCGAAATGAGCAGTTCTTC,CSARVPRLPTGYRNEQFF
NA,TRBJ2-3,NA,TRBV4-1,TGCGCCAGCAGCCACCCTCCGGGAATTACGCAGTATTTT,CASSHPPGITQYF
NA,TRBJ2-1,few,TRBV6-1,TGTGCCAGTACTGATTTCGGGAGCTCCTACAATGAGCAGTTCTTC,CASTDFGSSYNEQFF
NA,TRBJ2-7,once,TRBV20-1,TGCAGTGCTAGAGATCGGGGACCTTACCCACCGAAATCCTACGAGCAGTACTTC,CSARDRGPYPPKSYEQYF
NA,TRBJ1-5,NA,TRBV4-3,TGCGCCAGCAGCCAAGCTCTTGGGAGCTATCAGCCCCAGCATTTT,CASSQALGSYQPQHF
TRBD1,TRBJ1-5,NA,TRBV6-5,TGTGCCAGCAAGGGACAGGTTAATCAGCCCCAGCATTTT,CASKGQVNQPQHF
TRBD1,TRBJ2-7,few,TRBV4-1,TGCGCCAGCAGCCAGGGACAGGGGATCTACGAGCAGTACTTC,CASSQGQGIYEQYF
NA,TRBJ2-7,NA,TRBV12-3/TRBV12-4,TGTGCCAGCATCTCCGGATACTACGAGCAGTACTTC,CASISGYYEQYF
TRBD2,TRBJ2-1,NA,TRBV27,TGTGCCAGCAGCCCCGAAGCGTTTGGACGGGGGGGCAATGAGCAGTTCTTC,CASSPEAFGRGGNEQFF
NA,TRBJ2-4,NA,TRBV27,TGTGCCAGCAGTCCCACGAGTGTAGGGGCTAAAAACATTCAGTACTTC,CASSPTSVGAKNIQYF
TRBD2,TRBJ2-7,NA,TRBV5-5,TGTGCCAGCAAAGCGGGGGAGTCACACTACGAGCAGTACTTC,CASKAGESHYEQYF
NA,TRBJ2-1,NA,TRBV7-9,TGTGCCAGCAGCTTAGTTGTAAGCTACAATGAGCAGTTCTTC,CASSLVVSYNEQFF
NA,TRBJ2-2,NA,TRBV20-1,TGCAGTGCTAGAACTACGGGATCCGACACCGGGGAGCTGTTTTTT,CSARTTGSDTGELFF
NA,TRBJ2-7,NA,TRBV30,TGTGCCTGGAGTAGGGACGGCTCCTACGAGCAGTACTTC,CAWSRDGSYEQYF
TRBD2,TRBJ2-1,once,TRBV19,TGTGCCAGTACCCCGGGACTAGCTTCCACATCGGAGCAGTTCTTC,CASTPGLASTSEQFF
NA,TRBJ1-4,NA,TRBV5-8,TGTGCCAGCAGCCACCCAGGCGAGGCTCTTAATGAAAAACTGTTTTTT,CASSHPGEALNEKLFF
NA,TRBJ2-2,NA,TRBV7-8,TGTGCCAGCAGCTCGTCCCCCCCGGGCACCGGGGAGCTGTTTTTT,CASSSSPPGTGELFF
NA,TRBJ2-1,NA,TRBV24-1,TGTGCCACCAGTGATAGATCAGTGGCCAATGAGCAGTTCTTC,CATSDRSVANEQFF
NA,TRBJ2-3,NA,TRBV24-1,TGTGCCACCAGTGAATCTTTTGATACGCAGTATTTT,CATSESFDTQYF
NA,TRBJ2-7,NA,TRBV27,TGTGCCAGCAGTATTTGGAGCGGTACGCCCTACGAGCAGTACTTC,CASSIWSGTPYEQYF
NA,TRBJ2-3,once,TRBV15,TGTGCCACCAGCACCCCTGACCCCGCGGTGAGCACAGATACGCAGTATTTT,CATSTPDPAVSTDTQYF
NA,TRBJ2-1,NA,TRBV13,TGTGCCAGCAGCTTAAGAATAGTTTGGCGGGGCCTAGGGGAGCAGTTCTTC,CASSLRIVWRGLGEQFF
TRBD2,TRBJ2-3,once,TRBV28,TGTGCCAGCAGTCTAGCGGGGGTCCTAGCGGGAGCCACAGATACGCAGTATTTT,CASSLAGVLAGATDTQYF
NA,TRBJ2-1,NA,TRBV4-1,TGCGCCAGCAGCCAGGGCCAATGGACATCCTACAATGAGCAGTTCTTC,CASSQGQWTSYNEQFF
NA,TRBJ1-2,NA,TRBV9,TGTGCCAGCAGCGTTAACGGAGATAACTATGGCTACACCTTC,CASSVNGDNYGYTF
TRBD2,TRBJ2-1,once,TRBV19,TGTGCCAGTAGTTCACTAAGGCGGGAGCGGTTCTTC,CASSSLRRERFF
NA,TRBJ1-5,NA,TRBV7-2,TGTGCCAGCGGGTACATCAATCAGCCCCAGCATTTT,CASGYINQPQHF
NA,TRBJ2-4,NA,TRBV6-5,TGTGCCAGCAGTTTCCGGGACCCAATGGACAAAAACATTCAGTACTTC,CASSFRDPMDKNIQYF
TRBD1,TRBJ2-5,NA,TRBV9,TGTGCCAGCAGCCCGGCGACAGGGACGAAGACCCAGTACTTC,CASSPATGTKTQYF
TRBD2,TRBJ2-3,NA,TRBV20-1,TGCAGTGCTAGAGAAGGTCCCGGGACTAGCGCAGATACGCAGTATTTT,CSAREGPGTSADTQYF
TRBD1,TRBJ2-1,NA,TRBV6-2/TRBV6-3,TGTGCCAGCAGTCCTACAGGGGGCCAGTACAATGAGCAGTTCTTC,CASSPTGGQYNEQFF
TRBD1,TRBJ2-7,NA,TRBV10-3,TGTGCCATCAGTGACACCGGGACAGGGTCCTACGAGCAGTACTTC,CAISDTGTGSYEQYF
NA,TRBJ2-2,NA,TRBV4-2,TGTGCCAGCAGCCAAGAAGAGGGGTCCGGGGAGCTGTTTTTT,CASSQEEGSGELFF
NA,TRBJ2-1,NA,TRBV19,TGTGCCAGTAGTACAGGGTCGCGAGGATACAATGAGCAGTTCTTC,CASSTGSRGYNEQFF
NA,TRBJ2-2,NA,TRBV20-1,TGCAGTGATACACCAGGGTCTCTAAACACCGGGGAGCTGTTTTTT,CSDTPGSLNTGELFF
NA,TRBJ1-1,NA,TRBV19,TGTGCCAGTAGTATAGTTCAGGACACTGAAGCTTTCTTT,CASSIVQDTEAFF
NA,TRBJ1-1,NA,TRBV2,TGTGCCAGACCCCGGACAGCGAACACTGAAGCTTTCTTT,CARPRTANTEAFF
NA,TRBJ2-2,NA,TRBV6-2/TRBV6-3,TGTGCCAGCAGACCCGGCTACGGATGGATCACCGGGGAGCTGTTTTTT,CASRPGYGWITGELFF
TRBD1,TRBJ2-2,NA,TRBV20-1,TGCAGTGCTAGGTCGGGACAGCGGACGAACACCGGGGAGCTGTTTTTT,CSARSGQRTNTGELFF
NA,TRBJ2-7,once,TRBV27,TGTGCCAGCAGTTTATCGGGAACAGGGCGCGAGCAGTACTTC,CASSLSGTGREQYF
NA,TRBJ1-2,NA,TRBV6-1,TGTGCCAGCATGGGTCTCTATGGCTACACCTTC,CASMGLYGYTF
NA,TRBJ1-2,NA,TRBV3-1,TGTGCCAGCAGGCAGACAGGCGCTTGGGGCTACACCTTC,CASRQTGAWGYTF
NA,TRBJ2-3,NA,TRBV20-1,TGCAGTGCCACCGACAGGGGAGGGGCAGATACGCAGTATTTT,CSATDRGGADTQYF